A selection of T cell receptor beta chains follows, all from one sample in a study of T cells after posttransplantation cyclophosphamide. The method was immunoSEQ multiplex PCR; TCRdb's version includes in-frame clones alone and lacks a portion of them. The sample yields fewer than 40,000 clones, without any singletons. The sequencing sample was made of PBMCs. The source of these receptors is a woman aged 45-59 years in good health and a related stem cell transplant donor. CDR3s include the opening cysteine and the closing phenylalanine or tryptophan. Fields, in order: J gene, V gene, CDR3 protein.

>TRBJ2-3|TRBV29-1
CSVQGRADTQYF
>TRBJ1-1|TRBV5-4
CASSLDRGTEAFF
>TRBJ2-7|TRBV11-2
CASSLGEYEQYF
>TRBJ1-4|TRBV7-9
CASSFEGEKLFF
>TRBJ1-3|TRBV19
CASSPQGANSGNTIYF
>TRBJ2-5|TRBV11-3
CASRGRGFQETQYF
>TRBJ1-1|TRBV9
CASGAGQTYTEAFF
>TRBJ1-2|TRBV11-2
CASSFAGVYGYTF
>TRBJ1-4|TRBV19
CASSAGRGATNEKLFF
>TRBJ2-7|TRBV5-8
CASSLGRGIWYEQYF
>TRBJ2-2|TRBV5-1
CASSFRWAANTGELFF
>TRBJ2-6|TRBV14
CASSQVTGSNVLTF
>TRBJ2-2|TRBV7-3
CASSPGGQTLTGELFF
>TRBJ2-1|TRBV5-1
CASSSRDYNEQFF
>TRBJ1-5|TRBV25-1
CASSEYQGNQPQHF
>TRBJ1-2|TRBV28
CASSSEGQGRGYTF
>TRBJ2-2|TRBV7-9
CASSLAPGMDTGELFF
>TRBJ1-1|TRBV10-1
CASSPGQGVNDEAFF
>TRBJ2-7|TRBV21-1
CASALRPRQGGGNEQYF
>TRBJ2-7|TRBV11-1
CASSLTGNRNEQYF
>TRBJ1-2|TRBV11-2
CASRSLGAGVYGYTF
>TRBJ2-3|TRBV4-2
CASSQPGLAGGGTDTQYF
>TRBJ1-1|TRBV7-8
CASSSGQPLMNTEAFF
>TRBJ1-5|TRBV7-8
CASSSGLGASNQPQHF
>TRBJ2-7|TRBV5-1
CASSLATGHIPSEQYF
>TRBJ1-1|TRBV11-2
CASSPSWDWGRVTEAFF
>TRBJ1-2|TRBV27
CASSLWGREDGYTF
>TRBJ1-1|TRBV30
CAWSGMGRQAFF
>TRBJ1-3|TRBV19
CASSIGGSPGNTIYF
>TRBJ1-1|TRBV4-3
CASSQGHPRGPGGTEAFF
>TRBJ2-7|TRBV7-9
CASSRGTGGYEQYF
>TRBJ1-1|TRBV5-1
CASSPGTNPEAFF
>TRBJ1-1|TRBV18
CASSLYEQGGNTEAFF
>TRBJ2-5|TRBV7-2
CASSLADRIQETQYF
>TRBJ2-1|TRBV2
CASSELGGPSGEQFF
>TRBJ2-7|TRBV6-5
CASSGTSGYEQYF
>TRBJ1-2|TRBV27
CASSLDPTYGGYTF
>TRBJ1-1|TRBV7-3
CASSLMRGHPVLF
>TRBJ2-7|TRBV28
CASSSRYEQYF
>TRBJ1-1|TRBV10-2
CASSEGTRTEAFF
>TRBJ2-3|TRBV9
CASSRIAGGLKADTQYF
>TRBJ2-1|TRBV5-1
CASIATSPLNEQFF
>TRBJ2-7|TRBV5-1
CASSPGQGDSYEQYF
>TRBJ2-7|TRBV18
CASSPGQNLYEQYF
>TRBJ1-1|TRBV30
CAWTDRENTEAFF
>TRBJ1-2|TRBV30
CAWRTGWNYGYTF
>TRBJ1-2|TRBV6-1
CASSERAGGLYGYTF
>TRBJ2-2|TRBV27
CASSYGQGAGELFF
>TRBJ2-3|TRBV5-1
CASSFSGGGTDTQYF
>TRBJ1-2|TRBV28
CASSYAASNYGYTF
>TRBJ2-7|TRBV28
CASSFPLELPILYEQYF
>TRBJ1-1|TRBV10-1
CASSRTPNTEAFF
>TRBJ1-6|TRBV28
CASSSSRGGLPLHF
>TRBJ2-7|TRBV27
CASSSPTSSYEQYF